These 23 T cell receptor beta chains share one sample of origin, sequenced in a study of cytotoxic CD8 clonotypes in ibrutinib-treated CLL. Sequencing was performed with immunoSEQ multiplex PCR; in TCRdb, only in-frame clones are kept and a portion is missing. This table has tens of thousands of clones, about two thirds appearing once. Sequencing was performed on PBMCs, taken after 12 months of ibrutinib treatment. These receptors originate from a human donor with chronic lymphocytic leukemia.

The chain recombines TRBV30 with TRBJ1-1; tentative D call: TRBD1 (5 bases). The length of the CDR3 is 19 residues. V lost 1 base and J 0 bases, leaving 24 bases between the germline ends. Germline lookup yields CDR1 GTSNPN and CDR2 SVGIG (reference sequence). CDR3: CAWSEWDFKRRTLNTEAFF. Written as DNA, the CDR3 is TGTGCCTGGAGTGAGTGGGACTTCAAGAGGAGGACCCTGAACACTGAAGCTTTCTTT. Combining the CDR3 with reference TRBV30 and TRBJ1-1 gives the whole variable domain SQTIHQWPATLVQPVGSPLSLECTVEGTSNPNLYWYRQAAGRGLQLLFYSVGIGQISSEVPQNLSASRPQDRQFILSSKKLLLSDSGFYLCAWSEWDFKRRTLNTEAFFGQGTRLTVV.

In this sample, this clone turned up once. This sequence joins TRBV10-3 and TRBJ2-2; tentatively, D is TRBD1 (6 bases). The germline V gene has CDR1 ENHRY and CDR2 SYGVKD. V lost 2 bases and J 6 bases, leaving 7 bases between the germline ends. This CDR3 is 13 amino acids long. The CDR3 nucleotides read TGTGCCATCAGTGAGGAGGGGGCCGGGGAGCTGTTTTTT. It yields the protein CAISEEGAGELFF.

CDR3 residues: CASSGQSYEQYF. In DNA form, the CDR3 reads TGTGCCAGCAGTGGACAGTCCTACGAGCAGTACTTC. V and J are TRBV2 and TRBJ2-7; D possibly corresponds to TRBD1 (5 bases). The length of the CDR3 is 12 residues. Germline CDR1 is SNHLY and CDR2 is FYNNEI. V was shortened by 4 bases and J by 1 base, with 5 bases between the two germline ends. The complete variable domain, with remaining parts taken from reference TRBV2 and TRBJ2-7, reads EPEVTQTPSHQVTQMGQEVILRCVPISNHLYFYWYRQILGQKVEFLVSFYNNEISEKSEIFDDQFSVERPDGSNFTLKIRSTKLEDSAMYFCASSGQSYEQYFGPGTRLTVT.

This chain joins TRBV15 and TRBJ1-1; D remains ambiguous. V was shortened by 4 bases and J by 10 bases, with 13 bases between the two germline ends. The CDR3 extends over 12 amino acids. CDR1 and CDR2 from the germline V gene are LNHNV and YYDKDF (reference sequence). The CDR3 bases are TGTGCCACCAGCACCACCCTCTGGGGAGCTTTCTTT. It translates to CATSTTLWGAFF.

The chain combines TRBV18 with TRBJ2-5; D may be TRBD2 (6 bases). V was trimmed by 3 bases and J by 3 bases, leaving 11 bases between them. The germline V gene has CDR1 KGHSH and CDR2 LQKENI. The CDR3 sequence is 14 residues long. The CDR3 region is CASSPTSEKETQYF. In nucleotides, the CDR3 is TGTGCCAGCTCACCGACTAGTGAAAAAGAGACCCAGTACTTC.

Notes on this clone: A read error is likely, as this CDR3 ends without the conserved phenylalanine or tryptophan. The DNA is left out, because the CDR3 cannot be placed on it with certainty; the CDR3 is given as TCRdb lists it. The genes are TRBV7-6 and TRBJ2-7; the table's D call of TRBD1 was not tested on the DNA. With termini counted, the CDR3 has 10 amino acids. CDR1 and CDR2 (germline): SGHVS, FNYEAQ. The CDR3 protein is CAGVDRGPER.

The chain is built from TRBV7-9 and TRBJ2-7; 7 bases fit TRBD1. This CDR3 has 14 amino acids. Germline loops: CDR1 SEHNR, CDR2 FQNEAQ (reference sequence). V lost 1 base and J lost 1; bases outside the gene matches: 1. CDR3 protein: CASSLVQGSYEQYF. For the CDR3, the DNA is TGTGCCAGCAGCTTAGTACAGGGGTCCTACGAGCAGTACTTC.

This clone has more than one count but fewer than ten. This chain joins TRBV6-5 and TRBJ1-2, with a weak D call TRBD1 (6 bases). This CDR3 spans 16 amino acids. CDR1 MNHEY and CDR2 SVGAGI come from the germline V gene. Between the trimmed V and J ends, which lost 2 bases and 4 bases, there was a span of 17 bases. CDR3 bases: TGTGCCAGCAGTTACCGAGACCCTCAGGGGATCTATGGCTACACCTTC. Translation gives CASSYRDPQGIYGYTF.

This sequence joins TRBV28 and TRBJ1-6; D is undetermined. CDR3 length: 15 amino acids. V was shortened by 8 bases and J by 6 bases, with 17 bases between the two germline ends. CDR1 is MDHEN and CDR2 is SYDVKM in the germline V gene. In nucleotides, the CDR3 is TGTGCCAGCCGTGTTCCGGGAGTGGGTAATTCACCCCTCCACTTT. Translated, it gives CASRVPGVGNSPLHF.

This clone occurred a few times. The chain links TRBV6-5 to TRBJ2-7, with D hard to call. The V gene's germline CDR1 is MNHEY and CDR2 SVGAGI. The CDR3 contains 12 residues. V was pared by 4 bases and J by 2 bases, with 6 bases between. The CDR3 protein is CASSSFAYEQYF. Here the CDR3 DNA reads TGTGCCAGCAGTTCCTTCGCCTACGAGCAGTACTTC.

J is TRBJ2-3 and V is TRBV15, with D possibly being TRBD2 (6 bases). Trimming cost V 7 bases and J 1 base, with 18 bases left between them. This CDR3 is built from 16 residues. Per germline, CDR1 LNHNV and CDR2 YYDKDF (reference sequence). The chain's CDR3 is CATKRESGPGTDTQYF. In DNA, the CDR3 is TGTGCCACCAAAAGAGAAAGCGGGCCTGGCACAGATACGCAGTATTTT.

There are a few counts of this clone. V gene TRBV6-1 combines with J gene TRBJ2-7; TRBD1 is a possible D gene (6 bases). The CDR3 contains 13 residues. Trimming shortened V by 6 bases and J by 3 bases, and 12 bases separated the two germline ends. Germline values: CDR1 MNHNS, CDR2 SASEGT. The CDR3 region is CASSTGFGYEQYF. CDR3 DNA sequence: TGTGCCAGCAGCACAGGGTTTGGCTACGAGCAGTACTTC.

V and J are TRBV6-5 and TRBJ1-2, with unresolved D. Deletions cut 6 bases from V and 2 bases from J, with 13 bases between. The CDR3 is 14 residues long. The germline gives CDR1 MNHEY, CDR2 SVGAGI. In DNA, the CDR3 is TGTGCCAGCAGCTCCTACTCTTGGAACTATGGCTACACCTTC. Translating gives CASSSYSWNYGYTF.

The CDR3 coding sequence is TGCGCCAGCAGCCAAGATTCGTCTGGAAGAGAGACCCAGTACTTC. This codes for CASSQDSSGRETQYF. The chain joins TRBV4-3 to TRBJ2-5, with D unresolved. Germline V lookup: CDR1 LGHNA, CDR2 YSLEER. CDR3 size: 15 residues. Trimming took 0 bases from V and 4 from J, leaving 12 bases between them.

The chain carries TRBV5-8 and TRBJ1-1; D unresolved. The CDR3 runs 13 residues. The V end lost 5 bases, the J end lost 6 bases, and 14 bases lay between the germline ends. Germline CDR1 is SGHTS and CDR2 is YDEGEE. CDR3 in amino acids: CASRPDWDAEAFF. CDR3 in DNA: TGTGCCAGCAGGCCGGATTGGGATGCTGAAGCTTTCTTT.

The rearrangement links TRBV11-2 to TRBJ2-5; a possible D gene is TRBD1 (6 bases). V lost 4 bases to trimming and J lost 1 base, with 10 bases between them. This CDR3 region has 14 residues. From germline, CDR1 is SGHAT and CDR2 FQNNGV. CDR3 coding DNA: TGTGCCAGCAGCTCAAGGACAGTCCAAGAGACCCAGTACTTC. Translating it yields CASSSRTVQETQYF.

This clone has more than one count but fewer than ten. V is TRBV19 and J is TRBJ1-1, with 8 bases matching TRBD1. Germline V gene data show CDR1 as LNHDA and CDR2 as SQIVND (reference sequence). V gave up 6 bases and J gave up 1 base; unmatched junction bases: 7. The CDR3 has 15 residues. CDR3 in amino acids: CASRDRATPNTEAFF. CDR3 DNA: TGTGCCAGTAGGGACAGGGCCACTCCGAACACTGAAGCTTTCTTT.

The genes are TRBV7-2 and TRBJ2-1; a weak D match, TRBD1 (6 bases). In germline, CDR1 is SGHTA, CDR2 FQGNSA. This CDR3 is built from 14 residues. With 4 bases removed from V and 3 bases from J, the gap between germline ends came to 10 bases. Here the CDR3 reads CASSSYRDYNEQFF. DNA for the CDR3: TGTGCCAGCAGCTCCTACAGGGACTACAATGAGCAGTTCTTC.

The chain employs TRBV7-2 and TRBJ2-3; D is uncertain. Trimming left V 8 bases short and J 2 bases short, with 20 bases between. CDR1 and CDR2 from the germline V gene are SGHTA and FQGNSA. This CDR3 spans 16 amino acids. CDR3 residues: CASSPLGGSVTDTQYF. As DNA, the CDR3 is TGTGCCAGCTCCCCCTTGGGCGGTTCGGTCACAGATACGCAGTATTTT.

This chain connects TRBV5-5 to TRBJ1-6, with 8 bases aligning to TRBD1. V dropped 4 bases and J dropped 6; count of bases not matched to a gene: 6. In germline, CDR1 is SGHKS, CDR2 YYEKEE (reference sequence). The CDR3 runs 15 residues. CDR3 amino acids: CASSAQGARNSPLHF. The CDR3 nucleotides are TGTGCCAGCAGCGCTCAGGGGGCGCGTAATTCACCCCTCCACTTT.

The table lists this clone with a few counts. The CDR3 DNA reads TGTGCCAGCAGTTCACGTCCGGGACAGGGGTATGGCTACACCTTC. It yields the protein CASSSRPGQGYGYTF. The J gene is TRBJ1-2, the V gene TRBV6-5, with 10 bases identical to TRBD1. The CDR3 length is 15 residues. From germline, CDR1 is MNHEY and CDR2 SVGAGI. V was clipped by 4 bases and J by 5 bases; unmatched bases: 7.

This clone occurred a few times. The gene calls are TRBV2 and TRBJ2-1; D gene ambiguous. CDR3 length: 12 residues. V was clipped by 8 bases and J by 8 bases, with 13 bases between them. Germline CDR1 reads SNHLY; CDR2 reads FYNNEI. CDR3 amino acids: CASGEQKYEQFF. In DNA, the CDR3 is TGTGCCAGCGGCGAACAGAAGTATGAGCAGTTCTTC. The full variable domain, rest sourced from reference TRBV2 and TRBJ2-1, is EPEVTQTPSHQVTQMGQEVILRCVPISNHLYFYWYRQILGQKVEFLVSFYNNEISEKSEIFDDQFSVERPDGSNFTLKIRSTKLEDSAMYFCASGEQKYEQFFGPGTRLTVL.

This clone was counted between two and nine times. V and J are TRBV5-4 and TRBJ1-4; D may be TRBD1 (5 bases). The CDR3 loop spans 16 amino acids. The germline V gene has CDR1 SGHNT and CDR2 YYREEE (reference sequence). V was trimmed by 0 bases and J by 1 base, leaving 10 bases between them. The CDR3 protein is CASSLGGIRTNEKLFF. The CDR3 DNA reads TGTGCCAGCAGCTTGGGGGGGATTCGAACTAATGAAAAACTGTTTTTT.